This TCR beta chain was captured by sequencing in a study of cytomegalovirus exposure and HLA in healthy donors. Study-level points and caveats: In vitro work confirmed that a few CMV-associated chains recognize CMV antigens. An analysis was carried out at a later point. It showed that HLA-associated TCR beta chains were more clonally expanded than equally common non-associated chains.

PCR primers comprised 60 Vbeta and 13 Jbeta primers. The authors' processing: As a later analysis found, there were 60 million to 90 million unique TCR beta chains, of which roughly 11 million were shared. This table comes from immunoSEQ multiplex PCR, and its TCRdb copy is limited to in-frame clones, with some not included. V and J calls and clone size are given by that table; D and trimming were obtained from the DNA. The sample lists under 200,000 clones, around 79% occurring once. V lost 4 bases, J lost 2 bases, and 11 bases stayed unmatched. This CDR3 has 16 residues. Germline CDR1 and CDR2: MDHEN and SYDVKM. In its sample, this clone was seen once. Its antigen is not known.

Material: PBMCs. The chain employs TRBV28 and TRBJ2-7; 7 nucleotides agree with TRBD2. The clonotype was recovered from a woman between 40 and 55 years old in good health and CMV-seronegative. The CDR3 region is CASSSGREGLTYEQYF. The DNA of the CDR3 is TGTGCCAGCAGTTCGGGTAGGGAGGGGTTAACCTACGAGCAGTACTTC. Looking up the rest from reference TRBV28 and TRBJ2-7 gives the full variable domain: DVKVTQSSRYLVKRTGEKVFLECVQDMDHENMFWYRQDPGLGLRLIYFSYDVKMKEKGDIPEGYSVSREKKERFSLILESASTNQTSMYLCASSSGREGLTYEQYFGPGTRLTVT.